The present TCR beta chain was sequenced within a study of cytomegalovirus exposure and HLA in healthy donors. With V trimmed by 5 bases and J by 3 bases, 10 bases remained unmatched. There are 16 residues in the CDR3. CDR1 is MNHEY and CDR2 is SMNVEV in the germline V gene (reference sequence). Samples came from healthy bone marrow donors. General study results and limits: In a later analysis, about 17,000 TCR beta sequences were associated with HLA alleles at 0.05 false discovery rate. The classifier reportedly diagnosed cytomegalovirus status with high specificity and sensitivity.

This clone was seen only once. The antigen remains unidentified. The PCR ran on 60 Vbeta and 13 Jbeta primers. Using immunoSEQ multiplex PCR, the repertoire was profiled, and TCRdb retains in-frame clones only, with some absent. Of roughly 150,000 clones listed, less than 85% are singletons. This clonotype was obtained from a woman between 50 and 59 years old in good health and CMV-seropositive. V usage is TRBV27 and J usage is TRBJ2-3, with TRBD2 matching 8 bases. The source material was PBMCs. In nucleotides, the CDR3 is TGTGCCAGCAGTCCCTGGACTAGCACCATGACAGATACGCAGTATTTT. Translated: CASSPWTSTMTDTQYF.